Described below is a single T cell receptor (beta chain) sequence and its context. Its antigen is as yet unknown. This specimen comes from a study of shared clonotypes between healthy human individuals. General study points: All-four-donor shared clonotypes had higher generation probabilities than non-shared clonotypes did.

Naivety among CD8 cells was defined by CD45RO negativity and positive CCR7 selection, thereby excluding terminally differentiated effector memory CD45RA+ cells. The assay was immunoSEQ multiplex PCR, and TCRdb's table has in-frame clones only and misses some. The sample records 600,000 or so clones, about 95% being singletons. Trimming pared 0 bases from V and 7 bases from J, leaving 10 bases between. The CDR3 covers 13 residues. CDR1 GTSNPN and CDR2 SVGIG come from the germline V gene (reference sequence). The source is a woman in her twenties or thirties in good health. The chain employs TRBV30 and TRBJ2-1; either TRBD1 or TRBD2 may fit D (5 bases each). The source material was naive CD8+ T cells sorted from blood. CDR3: CAWSVSGQNEQFF. The CDR3, as DNA: TGTGCCTGGAGTGTATCGGGGCAGAATGAGCAGTTCTTC.